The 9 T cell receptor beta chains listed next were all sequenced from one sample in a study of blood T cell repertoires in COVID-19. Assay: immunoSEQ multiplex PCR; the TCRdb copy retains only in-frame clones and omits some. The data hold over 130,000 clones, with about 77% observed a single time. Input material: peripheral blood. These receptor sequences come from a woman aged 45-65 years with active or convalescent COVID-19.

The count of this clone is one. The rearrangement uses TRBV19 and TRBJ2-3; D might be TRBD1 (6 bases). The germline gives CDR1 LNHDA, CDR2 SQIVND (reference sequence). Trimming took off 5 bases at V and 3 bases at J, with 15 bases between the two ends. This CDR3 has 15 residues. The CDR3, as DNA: TGTGCCAGTAGTCTAGGTCCAGGGGCGACAGATACGCAGTATTTT. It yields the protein CASSLGPGATDTQYF.

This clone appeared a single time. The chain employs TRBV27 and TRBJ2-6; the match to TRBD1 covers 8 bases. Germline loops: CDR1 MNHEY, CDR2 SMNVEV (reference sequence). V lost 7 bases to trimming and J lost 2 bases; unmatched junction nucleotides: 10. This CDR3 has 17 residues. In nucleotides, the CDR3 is TGTGCCAGCACCGCCCGGGACAGGTCTCCTGGGGCCAACGTCCTGACTTTC. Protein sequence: CASTARDRSPGANVLTF.

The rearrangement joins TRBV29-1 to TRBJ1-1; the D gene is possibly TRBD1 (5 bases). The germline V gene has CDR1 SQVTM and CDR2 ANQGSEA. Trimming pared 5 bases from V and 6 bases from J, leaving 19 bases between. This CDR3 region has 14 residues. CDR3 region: CSVKSPGRSPEAFF. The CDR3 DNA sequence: TGCAGCGTTAAATCCCCAGGGCGGTCCCCTGAAGCTTTCTTT.

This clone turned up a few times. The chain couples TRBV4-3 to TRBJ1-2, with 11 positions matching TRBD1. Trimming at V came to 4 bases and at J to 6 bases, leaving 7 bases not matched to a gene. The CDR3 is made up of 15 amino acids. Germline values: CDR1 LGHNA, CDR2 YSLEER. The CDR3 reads CASSPRDRGADGYTF. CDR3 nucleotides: TGCGCCAGCAGCCCACGGGACAGGGGGGCGGATGGCTACACCTTC.

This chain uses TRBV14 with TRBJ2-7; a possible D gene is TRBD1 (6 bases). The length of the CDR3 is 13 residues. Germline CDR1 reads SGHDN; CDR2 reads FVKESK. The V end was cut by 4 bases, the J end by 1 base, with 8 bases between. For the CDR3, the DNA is TGTGCCAGCAGCCGGACAGTGTCCTACGAGCAGTACTTC. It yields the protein CASSRTVSYEQYF.

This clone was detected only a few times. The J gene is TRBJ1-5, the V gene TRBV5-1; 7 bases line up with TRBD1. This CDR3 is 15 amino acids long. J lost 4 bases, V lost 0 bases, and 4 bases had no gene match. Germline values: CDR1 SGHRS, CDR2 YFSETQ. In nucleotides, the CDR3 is TGCGCCAGCAGCTTGGACAGGGGTCCAAATCAGCCCCAGCATTTT. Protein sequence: CASSLDRGPNQPQHF.

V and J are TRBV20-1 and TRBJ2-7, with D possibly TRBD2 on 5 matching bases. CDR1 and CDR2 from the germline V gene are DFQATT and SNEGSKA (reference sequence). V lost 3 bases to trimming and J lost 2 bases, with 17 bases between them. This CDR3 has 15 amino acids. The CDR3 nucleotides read TGCAGTGCTAGTAGGAGCGCGGGCCGAGCCTACGAGCAGTACTTC. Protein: CSASRSAGRAYEQYF.

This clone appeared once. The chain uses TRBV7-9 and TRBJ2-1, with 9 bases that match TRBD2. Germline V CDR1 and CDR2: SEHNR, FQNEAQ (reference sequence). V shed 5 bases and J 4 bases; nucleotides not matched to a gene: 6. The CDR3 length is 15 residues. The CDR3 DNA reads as TGTGCCAGCAGCCTGGGACTAGCAGAGTACAATGAGCAGTTCTTC. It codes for CASSLGLAEYNEQFF.

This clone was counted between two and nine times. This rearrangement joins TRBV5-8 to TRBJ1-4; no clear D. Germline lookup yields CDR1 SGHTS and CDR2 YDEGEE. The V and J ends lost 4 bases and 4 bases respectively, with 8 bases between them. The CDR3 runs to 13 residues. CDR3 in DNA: TGTGCCAGCAGCCGGGAGGTTAATGAAAAACTGTTTTTT. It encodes CASSREVNEKLFF.